This T cell receptor (beta chain) is drawn from a study of control samples from healthy donors and cancer patients. The CDR3 has 15 amino acids. CDR1 and CDR2 from the germline V gene are LNHDA and SQIVND (reference sequence). V shed 4 bases, J shed 7 bases, and the junction held 10 bases outside the gene matches. Some clones are missing from TCRdb's copy, which holds only in-frame ones; the method was immunoSEQ multiplex PCR. Here the sample spans approximately 70,000 clones, roughly nine tenths being singletons. The specimen sequenced was PBMCs. The sequence derives from a man between 60 and 70 years old with colorectal cancer. The V gene is TRBV19, the J gene TRBJ1-2, with 9 bases that match TRBD1. CDR3 nucleotides: TGTGCCAGTAGTACCAGCCACAGGGGGCTTTCTGGCTACACCTTC. Translation gives CASSTSHRGLSGYTF.